This T cell receptor (beta chain) was sequenced during a study of blood T cells in healthy people across ages. Looking at the study overall: T cells yielded about one barcoded beta molecule per two cells through template switching. General study findings and limits: Strong correlation existed between TCR beta diversity and naive T cell percentage. In the absence of known donor CMV status, changes in expanded clonotypes were possibly confounded.

Sample-barcoded 5' priming and a J-beta primer mix drove a second PCR of roughly 6 to 12 cycles. Each cDNA molecule was tagged by a template-switch adaptor that had 12 random nucleotides. TCRdb itself ran the 5' RACE reads through MiXCR, one entry per CDR3 protein. The sample gives approximately 1.5 million distinct CDR3 sequences, 42% of which show up once; more than 4% is in the top ten. Turning to this clonotype: Its specificity is not known.

What was sequenced was blood. The clonotype originates from a young woman in good health.

The CDR3 protein is CSARVSGLGNEQFF. The DNA of the CDR3 is TGCAGTGCTAGAGTATCGGGACTAGGCAATGAGCAGTTCTTC. The V gene is TRBV20-1, the J gene TRBJ2-1; 8 positions match TRBD2. Germline CDR1 reads DFQATT; CDR2 reads SNEGSKA (reference sequence). The CDR3 contains 14 residues. After removal of 1 base from V and 6 bases from J, the junction contained 5 bases not matched to a gene.